This T cell receptor (beta chain) is drawn from a study of blood T cell repertoires in COVID-19. For the study at large: The United States, Italy and Spain were the sources of the acute and convalescent COVID-19 samples. Nucleic acid was either cDNA or gDNA, and it came from T cells, B-cell-depleted T cells, or PBMCs.

In the authors' methods: From reference gene primer amplification, estimates of nucleated cell counts were derived. Clones were read by immunoSEQ multiplex PCR, and TCRdb kept only the in-frame ones, dropping some. V and J calls and clone size are as listed in that table; D and trimming were resolved from the DNA. The table shows over 30,000 clones, with 90% to 95% occurring only once. The sequencing sample was made of peripheral blood. The sequence was obtained from a human donor in a cohort sampled during active COVID-19.

This CDR3 reads CASRETGNTEAFF. As DNA, the CDR3 is TGTGCCAGTAGAGAAACAGGGAACACTGAAGCTTTCTTT. The chain links TRBV19 to TRBJ1-1; possible D gene TRBD1, 5 bases. V was shortened by 6 bases and J by 1 base, with 9 bases between the two germline ends. The CDR3 covers 13 residues. The germline V gene has CDR1 LNHDA and CDR2 SQIVND (reference sequence).